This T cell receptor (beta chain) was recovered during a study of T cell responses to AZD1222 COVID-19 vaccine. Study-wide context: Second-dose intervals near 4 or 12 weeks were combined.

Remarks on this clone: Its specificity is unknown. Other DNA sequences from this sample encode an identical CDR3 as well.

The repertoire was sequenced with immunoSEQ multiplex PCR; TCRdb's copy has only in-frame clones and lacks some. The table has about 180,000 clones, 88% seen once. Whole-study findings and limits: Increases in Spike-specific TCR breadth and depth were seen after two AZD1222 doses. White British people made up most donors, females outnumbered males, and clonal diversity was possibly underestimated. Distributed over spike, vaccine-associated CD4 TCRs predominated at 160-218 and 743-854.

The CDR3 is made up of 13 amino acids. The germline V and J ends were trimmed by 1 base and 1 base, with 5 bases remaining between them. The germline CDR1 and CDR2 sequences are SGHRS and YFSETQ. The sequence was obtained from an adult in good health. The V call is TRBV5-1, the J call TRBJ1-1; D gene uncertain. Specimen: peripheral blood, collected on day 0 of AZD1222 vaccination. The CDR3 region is CASSLTGNTEAFF. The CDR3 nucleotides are TGCGCCAGCAGCTTGACGGGGAACACTGAAGCTTTCTTT.